One and the same sample provided the 31 T cell receptor beta chains below, sequenced in a study of blood T cell repertoires in COVID-19. The data were produced by immunoSEQ multiplex PCR, yet TCRdb's version contains in-frame clones alone and is incomplete. The table has approximately 220,000 clones, 86% seen once. The specimen was PBMCs or T cells enriched from blood (not recorded which). The receptors were sampled from a woman aged 40 to 50 with acute COVID-19.

The genes are TRBV7-7 and TRBJ2-1, with D perhaps matching TRBD1 (6 bases). The CDR3 has 13 amino acids. Germline V gene sequence: CDR1 SSHAT, CDR2 FNYEAQ (reference sequence). Trimming stripped 5 bases from V and 5 bases from J, with 10 bases between. CDR3 amino acids: CASSMGQHNEQFF. Written as DNA, the CDR3 is TGTGCCAGCAGCATGGGACAACACAATGAGCAGTTCTTC.

This chain uses TRBV28 with TRBJ1-2, with no clear D. Germline-derived CDR1 and CDR2 are MDHEN and SYDVKM. This CDR3 is 13 amino acids long. V lost 8 bases to trimming and J lost 5 bases, with 15 bases between them. DNA of the CDR3: TGTGCCAGCGCCCCTGACGGGATATATGGCTACACCTTC. Translated: CASAPDGIYGYTF.

V is TRBV12-5 and J is TRBJ1-1, with D possibly matching TRBD1 (5 bases). The CDR3 has 12 amino acids. Trimming stripped 6 bases from V and 6 bases from J, with 11 bases between. Germline lookup yields CDR1 LGHNT and CDR2 FRNRAP. This chain's CDR3 is CASGGALAEAFF. Written as DNA, the CDR3 is TGTGCTAGTGGAGGGGCGCTGGCTGAAGCTTTCTTT.

This chain connects TRBV5-1 to TRBJ2-1; D is unresolved. V lost 1 base, J lost 8 bases, and 10 bases lay in between. Germline lookup yields CDR1 SGHRS and CDR2 YFSETQ. The CDR3 length is 13 residues. CDR3 sequence (DNA): TGCGCCAGCAGCTTGTCCGCAGGCTATGAGCAGTTCTTC. Translated, it gives CASSLSAGYEQFF.

As concerns this clone: This specimen includes other DNA sequences encoding the same CDR3. This chain connects TRBV7-2 to TRBJ2-3; possibly TRBD1 for D (6 bases). V lost 7 bases, J lost 3 bases, and 11 bases lay in between. The CDR3 is 13 amino acids. Germline V gene lookup returns CDR1 SGHTA and CDR2 FQGNSA. The CDR3 reads CASTERGTDTQYF. The CDR3 DNA sequence: TGTGCCAGCACCGAGAGGGGGACAGATACGCAGTATTTT.

This chain links TRBV7-6 with TRBJ2-1, with D uncertain. The CDR3 has 21 amino acids. Germline CDR1 SGHVS, CDR2 FNYEAQ. V was pared by 2 bases and J by 2 bases, with 28 bases between. CDR3 bases: TGTGCCAGCAGCTTAATCCCCACAACGAAGCTAGTTCAAAGTGCCTACAATGAGCAGTTCTTC. Translation gives CASSLIPTTKLVQSAYNEQFF. Variable domain in full (rest from reference TRBV7-6 and TRBJ2-1): GAGVSQSPRYKVTKRGQDVALRCDPISGHVSLYWYRQALGQGPEFLTYFNYEAQQDKSGLPNDRFSAERPEGSISTLTIQRTEQRDSAMYRCASSLIPTTKLVQSAYNEQFFGPGTRLTVL.

Turning to this clone: This likely comes from a read error, as the CDR3 has no conserved phenylalanine or tryptophan at its end. The DNA is left out, because the CDR3 cannot be placed on it with certainty; the CDR3 is given as TCRdb lists it. V is TRBV5-6 and J is TRBJ2-7; the table's D call TRBD2 went unverified against the DNA. The CDR3 is made up of 13 amino acids, end residues included. Germline V gene lookup returns CDR1 SGHDT and CDR2 YYEEEE. The CDR3 sequence is CASSWGTSGKLDL.

The chain recombines TRBV30 with TRBJ2-3; a weak D match, TRBD2 (6 bases). Germline V gene lookup returns CDR1 GTSNPN and CDR2 SVGIG (reference sequence). Trimming stripped 1 base from V and 8 bases from J, with 13 bases between. The CDR3 has 13 residues. The CDR3 DNA reads TGTGCCTGGAGTGGAACGGGAGCCCGTACGCAGTATTTT. Its translation: CAWSGTGARTQYF. Drawing the rest from reference TRBV30 and TRBJ2-3, the complete variable domain is SQTIHQWPATLVQPVGSPLSLECTVEGTSNPNLYWYRQAAGRGLQLLFYSVGIGQISSEVPQNLSASRPQDRQFILSSKKLLLSDSGFYLCAWSGTGARTQYFGPGTRLTVL.

This clone was detected only once. J is TRBJ1-4 and V is TRBV28, with no clear D. CDR3 length equals 14 residues. Germline values: CDR1 MDHEN, CDR2 SYDVKM. V lost 2 bases and J lost 0, with 4 bases in between. The CDR3 region is CASSLTATNEKLFF. CDR3 in DNA: TGTGCCAGCAGTTTAACAGCAACTAATGAAAAACTGTTTTTT.

The chain carries TRBV12-3 or TRBV12-4 and TRBJ2-1; tentatively, D is TRBD2 (5 bases). This CDR3 is built from 11 residues. Trimming removed 6 bases at V and 11 bases at J, with 11 bases between. CDR3 nucleotides: TGTGCCAGCAGATTGGGGAGTCAGCAGTTCTTC. Encoded protein: CASRLGSQQFF.

This clone appeared a single time. V usage is TRBV18 and J usage is TRBJ1-5; 8 nucleotides agree with TRBD1. Germline V gene lookup returns CDR1 KGHSH and CDR2 LQKENI. The length of the CDR3 is 18 residues. With 3 bases clipped from V and 0 bases from J, the junction kept 10 bases outside the gene matches. CDR3 protein: CASSPRSGTGYSNQPQHF. Here the CDR3 DNA reads TGTGCCAGCTCACCCAGAAGCGGGACAGGCTATAGCAATCAGCCCCAGCATTTT.

The V and J genes are TRBV7-9 and TRBJ1-1; maybe TRBD1 (6 bases). Germline V gene sequence: CDR1 SEHNR, CDR2 FQNEAQ (reference sequence). The V gene lost 6 bases and the J gene lost 3 bases, with 8 bases spanning the gap. This CDR3 has 12 residues. This CDR3 is CASSRGYTEAFF. Here the CDR3 DNA reads TGTGCCAGCAGTAGGGGGTACACTGAAGCTTTCTTT. Full variable domain (missing parts from reference TRBV7-9 and TRBJ1-1): DTGVSQNPRHKITKRGQNVTFRCDPISEHNRLYWYRQTLGQGPEFLTYFQNEAQLEKSRLLSDRFSAERPKGSFSTLEIQRTEQGDSAMYLCASSRGYTEAFFGQGTRLTVV.

In this sample, this clone turned up once. The rearrangement uses TRBV14 and TRBJ2-1; 8 bases are a match to TRBD1. The germline V gene has CDR1 SGHDN and CDR2 FVKESK. Trimming cost V 5 bases and J 6 bases; bases outside gene matches: 9. The CDR3 is made up of 15 amino acids. CDR3 nucleotides: TGTGCCAGCAGCAGGGACAGGAGGGCGGGCAATGAGCAGTTCTTC. As protein: CASSRDRRAGNEQFF.

V and J are TRBV11-2 and TRBJ2-1; no clear D. V was shortened by 5 bases and J by 6 bases, with 8 bases between the two germline ends. Germline CDR1 is SGHAT and CDR2 is FQNNGV. This CDR3 contains 12 residues. For the CDR3, the DNA is TGTGCCAGCAGCCCCACTCGCAATGAGCAGTTCTTC. Its translation is CASSPTRNEQFF.

This rearrangement joins TRBV11-2 to TRBJ2-1; 12 bases align to TRBD2. After removal of 5 bases from V and 6 bases from J, the junction contained 5 bases not matched to a gene. Germline values: CDR1 SGHAT, CDR2 FQNNGV. The CDR3 has 15 residues. DNA of the CDR3: TGTGCCAGCAGCCCGACTAGCGGGAGAAGCAATGAGCAGTTCTTC. Amino acids: CASSPTSGRSNEQFF.

The rearrangement links TRBV19 to TRBJ1-5, with 10 bases fitting TRBD1. Germline V gives CDR1 LNHDA, CDR2 SQIVND (reference sequence). The ends lost 6 bases at V and 7 bases at J; junction bases unmatched: 15. CDR3 length: 17 residues. CDR3 loop: CASSLNRRTGGGQPQHF. The DNA for the CDR3 is TGTGCCAGTAGCCTAAACAGACGGACAGGGGGGGGACAGCCCCAGCATTTT.

The V and J genes are TRBV5-1 and TRBJ1-3; 8 bases map to TRBD1. In germline, CDR1 is SGHRS, CDR2 YFSETQ. J was trimmed by 3 bases and V by 0 bases; bases with no gene match: 2. This CDR3 has 15 amino acids. This CDR3 reads CASSLATGDGNTIYF. As DNA, the CDR3 is TGCGCCAGCAGCTTGGCGACAGGGGATGGAAACACCATATATTTT.

The gene calls are TRBV19 and TRBJ2-1; 9 bases line up with TRBD1. J was trimmed by 4 bases and V by 5 bases; bases with no gene match: 6. Looked up from germline, CDR1 is LNHDA and CDR2 is SQIVND (reference sequence). The CDR3 runs 15 residues. The CDR3 spells CASSDRGETYNEQFF. The CDR3 DNA follows: TGTGCCAGTAGTGACAGGGGGGAAACTTACAATGAGCAGTTCTTC.

This chain links TRBV18 with TRBJ2-1, with 9 bases that match TRBD2. This CDR3 has 17 amino acids. With V trimmed by 5 bases and J by 4 bases, 12 bases remained unmatched. The germline gives CDR1 KGHSH, CDR2 LQKENI. CDR3 protein: CASSLRGTTSGYNEQFF. In DNA, the CDR3 is TGTGCCAGCTCATTAAGGGGGACCACTAGCGGGTACAATGAGCAGTTCTTC.

In this sample, this clone turned up once. J is TRBJ1-2 and V is TRBV7-9; possibly TRBD1 for D (5 bases). Trimming removed 1 base at V and 8 bases at J, with 14 bases between. CDR3 length: 14 residues. CDR1 SEHNR and CDR2 FQNEAQ come from the germline V gene (reference sequence). The CDR3 DNA is TGTGCCAGCAGCTTAGTTTTGGCTAGGGGCGGCTACACCTTC. Protein: CASSLVLARGGYTF.

This clone was counted a few times. The chain employs TRBV4-3 and TRBJ1-2; tentatively, D is TRBD1 (6 bases). Looked up from germline, CDR1 is LGHNA and CDR2 is YSLEER. This CDR3 spans 15 amino acids. The ends were cut back, 0 bases at V and 4 bases at J, with 12 bases in the middle. Written as DNA, the CDR3 is TGCGCCAGCAGCCAAGAAGCGCAGGGGACCTATGGCTACACCTTC. Translation: CASSQEAQGTYGYTF.

The chain is built from TRBV6-2 or TRBV6-3 and TRBJ2-7; 8 nucleotides agree with TRBD2. V shed 6 bases and J 3 bases; nucleotides not matched to a gene: 16. Looked up from germline, CDR1 is MNHEY and CDR2 is SVGEGT. The CDR3 loop spans 17 amino acids. CDR3 sequence (DNA): TGTGCCAGCAGCTATCGCTTTTCCATGAGCGGGAGCTACGAGCAGTACTTC. It codes for CASSYRFSMSGSYEQYF.

This chain joins TRBV19 and TRBJ2-1; TRBD2 matches at 12 bases. CDR3 length: 16 amino acids. V was clipped by 4 bases and J by 7 bases; unmatched bases: 8. Germline-derived CDR1 and CDR2 are LNHDA and SQIVND (reference sequence). CDR3 region: CASSRRLAGAGNEQFF. In DNA, the CDR3 is TGTGCCAGTAGTAGACGACTAGCGGGAGCGGGTAATGAGCAGTTCTTC.

This rearrangement joins TRBV7-3 to TRBJ1-1; perhaps TRBD1 as D (5 bases). V was pared by 1 base and J by 0 bases, with 9 bases between. Germline values: CDR1 SGHTA, CDR2 FQGTGA. The CDR3 consists of 15 residues. Here the CDR3 DNA reads TGTGCCAGCAGCTTAAATGGCAGGGTGAACACTGAAGCTTTCTTT. Encoded protein: CASSLNGRVNTEAFF. Full variable domain (outside the CDR3, taken from reference TRBV7-3 and TRBJ1-1): GAGVSQTPSNKVTEKGKYVELRCDPISGHTALYWYRQSLGQGPEFLIYFQGTGAADDSGLPNDRFFAVRPEGSVSTLKIQRTERGDSAVYLCASSLNGRVNTEAFFGQGTRLTVV.

The genes are TRBV5-6 and TRBJ2-3, with 12 bases that match TRBD1. Germline CDR1 reads SGHDT; CDR2 reads YYEEEE. This CDR3 is 14 amino acids long. Trimming at V came to 4 bases and at J to 8 bases, leaving 5 bases not matched to a gene. The CDR3 reads CASSRDRGLGTQYF. The CDR3 bases are TGTGCCAGCAGCCGGGACAGGGGGCTGGGTACGCAGTATTTT.

The rearrangement uses TRBV9 and TRBJ2-5; D is possibly TRBD1 (6 bases). The CDR3 extends over 15 amino acids. In germline, CDR1 is SGDLS, CDR2 YYNGEE. Trimming left V 4 bases short and J 5 bases short, with 18 bases between. The CDR3 sequence: CASSKRGPQGETQYF. As DNA, the CDR3 is TGTGCCAGCAGCAAAAGGGGACCCCAGGGGGAGACCCAGTACTTC.

This chain uses TRBV27 with TRBJ2-7; 11 bases agree with TRBD2. J lost 2 bases, V lost 6 bases, and 15 bases had no gene match. The V gene's germline CDR1 is MNHEY and CDR2 SMNVEV (reference sequence). The CDR3 is 18 amino acids. This CDR3 reads CASSLSPSYSGRAYEQYF. The CDR3 bases are TGTGCCAGCAGCCTTAGCCCCTCATATAGCGGGAGGGCCTACGAGCAGTACTTC.

This CDR3 reads CASSLGGASYNEQFF. The CDR3, as DNA: TGTGCCAGCAGCTTGGGTGGGGCCTCCTACAATGAGCAGTTCTTC. V is TRBV7-9 and J is TRBJ2-1; TRBD1 might be the D (5 bases). CDR3 length: 15 residues. The ends were cut back, 3 bases at V and 0 bases at J, with 9 bases in the middle. Germline V CDR1 and CDR2: SEHNR, FQNEAQ (reference sequence).

V and J are TRBV19 and TRBJ2-3; TRBD2 is a possible D gene (5 bases). V lost 10 bases and J 1 base, leaving 18 bases between the germline ends. Germline V gives CDR1 LNHDA, CDR2 SQIVND (reference sequence). The CDR3 totals 15 residues. In DNA form, the CDR3 reads TGTGCCACCTCCCCCACTAGTTACGGCACAGATACGCAGTATTTT. Translation gives CATSPTSYGTDTQYF.

This rearrangement joins TRBV19 to TRBJ1-1, with D perhaps matching TRBD1 (5 bases). The germline gives CDR1 LNHDA, CDR2 SQIVND (reference sequence). V lost 5 bases to trimming and J lost 1 base, with 14 bases between them. This CDR3 region has 15 residues. CDR3 DNA: TGTGCCAGTAGTCCAGCCGACAGTCCGAACACTGAAGCTTTCTTT. Translated, it gives CASSPADSPNTEAFF.

This clone was counted once. The chain carries TRBV7-8 and TRBJ2-1, with D possibly TRBD2 on 6 matching bases. The CDR3 covers 16 residues. CDR1 is SGHVS, CDR2 FQNEAQ, per germline. Trimming took 1 base from V and 8 from J, leaving 18 bases between them. The chain's CDR3 is CASSLVRSGASYEQFF. The CDR3 DNA is TGTGCCAGCAGCTTAGTGAGGTCGGGAGCGTCTTATGAGCAGTTCTTC.